Each of the 2 T cell receptor beta chains below was sequenced from the same sample in a study of T-cell reconstitution after alpha-beta-depleted transplantation in children. This sample's TCRbeta library carried unique molecular identifier barcodes. TCRdb independently ran MiXCR on the PCR reads; one entry per CDR3 protein. The sample lists approximately 250,000 distinct CDR3 sequences, around 25% occurring once. Here the sequenced sample was PBMCs, taken before TCRalphabeta/CD19-depleted stem cell transplant. These receptors were collected from a girl aged 2-15 years with Fanconi anemia, due to receive a stem cell transplant.

The rearrangement links TRBV28 to TRBJ2-7, with a tentative D call TRBD1 (5 bases). The V end was cut by 3 bases, the J end by 3 bases, with 9 bases between. This CDR3 spans 13 amino acids. CDR1 is MDHEN, CDR2 SYDVKM, per germline. DNA of the CDR3: TGTGCCAGCAGTTTCGACAGCCACTACGAGCAGTACTTC. This codes for CASSFDSHYEQYF.

The rearrangement uses TRBV29-1 and TRBJ1-2; no clear D. Germline values: CDR1 SQVTM, CDR2 ANQGSEA. V lost 5 bases to trimming and J lost 2 bases, with 9 bases between them. The CDR3 consists of 12 residues. The CDR3 DNA is TGCAGCGTTCCGTCCCCCAACTATGGCTACACCTTC. Its protein product is CSVPSPNYGYTF.